Listed below are T cell receptor beta chains from one sample, sequenced in a study of blood T cell repertoires in COVID-19. Repertoires were generated with immunoSEQ multiplex PCR, while TCRdb's copy carries only in-frame clones and drops some. The sample has 53,000 or so clones; roughly 90% are singletons. Sample: peripheral blood. Source of these receptors: a human donor in a cohort sampled during active COVID-19. CDR3s include the opening cysteine and the closing phenylalanine or tryptophan. The D gene is left open where the match is weak. Some rows mark clone size as missing; the rest say once, few, many or name a class of expanded clone.

clone size,V gene,J gene,D gene,CDR3 DNA,CDR3 protein
NA,TRBV18,TRBJ1-1,NA,TGTGCCAGCTCACCACCCCTTCGGAACACTGAAGCTTTCTTT,CASSPPLRNTEAFF
NA,TRBV30,TRBJ2-2,NA,TGTGCCTCAACCCCCCTCACCTTTGGCGGAGTAGACACCGGGGAGCTGTTTTTT,CASTPLTFGGVDTGELFF
NA,TRBV14,TRBJ2-6,NA,TGTGCCAGCAGCCTAGCGATCGCTGGGGCCAACGTCCTGACTTTC,CASSLAIAGANVLTF
once,TRBV7-3,TRBJ2-2,NA,TGTGCCAGCAGCCCCGCCGGACGGACACCCTACACCGGGGAGCTGTTTTTT,CASSPAGRTPYTGELFF
NA,TRBV29-1,TRBJ2-2,TRBD1,TGCAGCGTTGGTTGGGACAGAAAAAACACCGGGGAGCTGTTTTTT,CSVGWDRKNTGELFF
NA,TRBV11-2,TRBJ2-7,TRBD1,TGTGCCAGCAGCTTAAGACAGGGGGCTATACCCGAGCAGTACTTC,CASSLRQGAIPEQYF
NA,TRBV29-1,TRBJ2-5,NA,TGCAGCGTTGCCTTTCAAGAGACCCAGTACTTC,CSVAFQETQYF
NA,TRBV7-9,TRBJ2-1,NA,TGTGCCAGCAGCTTATCGACGACTGTTGAGCAGTTCTTC,CASSLSTTVEQFF
NA,TRBV5-6,TRBJ1-2,NA,TGTGCCAGCAGCTCCGCGGGTTCGAACTATGGCTACACCTTC,CASSSAGSNYGYTF
NA,TRBV5-6,TRBJ1-3,NA,TGTGCCAGCAGCTTCCGGAGCTCTGGAAACACCATATATTTT,CASSFRSSGNTIYF
once,TRBV28,TRBJ1-2,NA,TGTGCCAGCAGTTTTCGTGCGTATGGCTACACCTTC,CASSFRAYGYTF
NA,TRBV4-1,TRBJ1-1,NA,TGCGCCAGCAGCCAGGTCCCGACAGGGAACACTGAAGCTTTCTTT,CASSQVPTGNTEAFF
NA,TRBV6-5,TRBJ2-7,TRBD2,TGTGCCAGCAGTTACTCTAGCGGGGCCTCAGGTAGCGAGCAGTACTTC,CASSYSSGASGSEQYF
NA,TRBV10-3,TRBJ1-2,NA,TGTGCCGCAGCGGAGGGACCCAAACGTGGCTACACCTTC,CAAAEGPKRGYTF
NA,TRBV15,TRBJ2-2,NA,TGTGCCACCCCAGATAACACCGGGGAGCTGTTTTTT,CATPDNTGELFF
NA,TRBV30,TRBJ1-1,NA,TGTGCCTGGGGGGCAGTGAACACTGAAGCTTTCTTT,CAWGAVNTEAFF
NA,TRBV29-1,TRBJ2-2,NA,TGCAGCGTTGAGGAACAGGGCACCGGGGAGCTGTTTTTT,CSVEEQGTGELFF
NA,TRBV19,TRBJ2-5,NA,TGTGCCAGTAGCCTCCATGTGGGAGTCCAAGAGACCCAGTACTTC,CASSLHVGVQETQYF
NA,TRBV29-1,TRBJ2-1,TRBD2,TGCAGCGTGGGTCCGGTAGCGGGGGTGACCAATGAGCAGTTCTTC,CSVGPVAGVTNEQFF
NA,TRBV2,TRBJ2-5,NA,TGTGCCAGCAGCCCCCGCGTGGAGACCCAGTACTTC,CASSPRVETQYF
NA,TRBV5-6,TRBJ1-6,NA,TGTGCCAGCAGCTTGGACCGACTCACCTATAATTCACCCCTCCACTTT,CASSLDRLTYNSPLHF
NA,TRBV14,TRBJ1-2,NA,TGTGCCAGCAGCCAAAGTAAGGGGACTTCGAGTGGCTACACCTTC,CASSQSKGTSSGYTF
NA,TRBV20-1,TRBJ1-1,TRBD1,TGCAGGCTCAGGGGGACTGAAGCTTTCTTT,CRLRGTEAFF
NA,TRBV12-5,TRBJ1-2,TRBD1,TGTGCTAGTGGAAGATCAGGGGGCGCACACTATGGCTACACCTTC,CASGRSGGAHYGYTF
NA,TRBV29-1,TRBJ2-2,NA,TGCAGCGTTGAAGACGAGGGCAGGGAGCTGTTTTTT,CSVEDEGRELFF
medium-sized,TRBV7-2,TRBJ1-6,NA,TGTGCCAGCAGCCCACCGCAAAGAGGGTCACCCCTCCACTTT,CASSPPQRGSPLHF
NA,TRBV18,TRBJ1-2,NA,TGTGCCAGCTCACCTGATTCGGGGGGTGACTACACCTTC,CASSPDSGGDYTF
NA,TRBV5-5,TRBJ1-1,TRBD1,TGTGCCAGCAAATCTGGACAGGTCGGTGAAGCTTTCTTT,CASKSGQVGEAFF
NA,TRBV10-3,TRBJ1-1,NA,TGTGCCATCAGTGAGTCACAGGTTCTCGAAGCTTTCTTT,CAISESQVLEAFF
NA,TRBV12-3/TRBV12-4,TRBJ1-2,TRBD1,TGTGCCAGCAGTCTACAGGGGGGACATGGCTACACCTTC,CASSLQGGHGYTF
NA,TRBV6-2/TRBV6-3,TRBJ1-1,NA,TGTGCCAGCAGTTACGAGGGCGGGGGCACTGAAGCTTTCTTT,CASSYEGGGTEAFF
NA,TRBV9,TRBJ2-3,NA,TGTGCCAGCAGCGTAGAATTCGGGGGCACAGATACGCAGTATTTT,CASSVEFGGTDTQYF
once,TRBV28,TRBJ2-3,NA,TGTGCCAGCAGCCCCCCGCGGGGCCTCCTGGGGTATTTT,CASSPPRGLLGYF
NA,TRBV28,TRBJ1-2,NA,TGTGCCAGCAGCCCGACAGACATATTCTATGGCTACACCTTC,CASSPTDIFYGYTF
NA,TRBV11-2,TRBJ1-1,TRBD1,TGTGCCAGCAGCTCGCAGGGACAGGGGGGGGCTGAAGCTTTCTTT,CASSSQGQGGAEAFF
NA,TRBV21-1,TRBJ2-6,NA,TGTGCCAGCATGTCCCCAGAGGCGGGACGACCTCTGCAGAAAGGGGCCAACGTCCTGACTTTC,CASMSPEAGRPLQKGANVLTF
NA,TRBV9,TRBJ1-2,TRBD1,TGTGCCAGCAGCGTAGACGACGGGACAGTAAATGGCTACACCTTC,CASSVDDGTVNGYTF
once,TRBV29-1,TRBJ2-3,TRBD2,TGCAGCGCCGTCGGGACTAGCGGGAGGTCGGATACGCAGTATTTT,CSAVGTSGRSDTQYF
NA,TRBV6-5,TRBJ2-2,TRBD1,TGTGCCGGACAGACAGGGGGCGATTACACCGGGGAGCTGTTTTTT,CAGQTGGDYTGELFF
NA,TRBV27,TRBJ2-7,TRBD2,TGTGCCAGCACTTCATCGACTAGCGGCTCCTCCTACGAGCAGTACTTC,CASTSSTSGSSYEQYF
NA,TRBV9,TRBJ2-2,NA,TGTGCCAGCAGCGTAGCGGTATCCGGGGAGCTGTTTTTT,CASSVAVSGELFF
NA,TRBV19,TRBJ2-4,NA,TGTGCCAGTAGTATAGCCCACTTTGGAGGGGCCAAAAACATTCAGTACTTC,CASSIAHFGGAKNIQYF
NA,TRBV5-1,TRBJ2-5,NA,TGCGCCAGCAGCTTGGGGTCGAGAGAGACCCAGTACTTC,CASSLGSRETQYF
NA,TRBV18,TRBJ2-1,NA,TGTGCCAGCGGCCGGGACTTATCCAATGAGCAGTTCTTC,CASGRDLSNEQFF
NA,TRBV6-5,TRBJ1-1,NA,TGTGCCAGCAGGGACATTCTCAACACTGAAGCTTTCTTT,CASRDILNTEAFF
once,TRBV2,TRBJ1-5,NA,TGTGCCAGCAGTGAGGGCAACAATCAGCCCCAGCATTTT,CASSEGNNQPQHF
few,TRBV9,TRBJ2-1,TRBD2,TGTGCCAGCAGCTTAATAGCGGGAGGGCTAGATGAGCAGTTCTTC,CASSLIAGGLDEQFF
NA,TRBV6-5,TRBJ1-2,TRBD1,TGTGCCAGCAGTTACCGACAGGGATCTCATGGCTACACCTTC,CASSYRQGSHGYTF
NA,TRBV6-6,TRBJ1-4,TRBD1,TGTGCCAGCAGTTACAGACAGGGAACTGAAAAACTGTTTTTT,CASSYRQGTEKLFF
NA,TRBV7-8,TRBJ1-2,NA,TGTGCCAGCAGCATGACAAGCCCGAGGGTCTATGGCTACACCTTC,CASSMTSPRVYGYTF
once,TRBV7-2,TRBJ2-3,NA,TGTGCCAGCAGCCAGCGTAAACGCACAGATACGCAGTATTTT,CASSQRKRTDTQYF
NA,TRBV7-2,TRBJ1-5,NA,TGTGCCAGCAGCCCCGCAGGGGGCAATCAGCCCCAGCATTTT,CASSPAGGNQPQHF
NA,TRBV2,TRBJ2-1,TRBD2,TGTGCCACCACCCCACGGGGGGGAGGGTACAATGAGCAGTTCTTC,CATTPRGGGYNEQFF
NA,TRBV19,TRBJ1-5,TRBD1,TGTGCCAGTAGTGGAGGGACAGATAGCAATCAGCCCCAGCATTTT,CASSGGTDSNQPQHF
once,TRBV15,TRBJ2-7,NA,TGTGCCACCAGCAAAGGACTGTCCTACGAGCAGTACTTC,CATSKGLSYEQYF